The subject of this entry is one TCR beta chain. The CDR3 runs to 16 residues. This specimen belongs to a study of blood T cell repertoires in COVID-19. TCRdb keeps only in-frame clones here, not all; method: immunoSEQ multiplex PCR. In the table there are more than 250,000 clones, around 87% of which are singletons. This receptor was identified in a man aged 50-59 years with active or convalescent COVID-19. Material for sequencing was peripheral blood. V gene TRBV21-1 combines with J gene TRBJ2-4; the table's D call of TRBD2 was not tested on the DNA. TRBV21-1 is assigned pseudogene status. The CDR3 region is CASSPLRALAKNIQYF. The CDR3 region has the DNA TGTGCCAGCAGCCCTTTGAGGGCCTTAGCCAAAAACATTCAGTACTTC.